The clone carrying this T cell receptor (beta chain) was recorded a few times. Its antigen is not known. Trimming cost V 5 bases and J 1 base; bases outside gene matches: 4. Germline loops: CDR1 SQVTM, CDR2 ANQGSEA. The CDR3 sequence is 13 residues long. The sample is drawn from a study of radiotherapy plus CTLA-4 blockade in lung cancer. The method was immunoSEQ multiplex PCR; TCRdb's version includes in-frame clones alone and lacks a portion of them. The sample records tens of thousands of clones, about 83% being singletons. Points from the study as a whole: Once radiotherapy plus ipilimumab had been given, TCR clones derived from tumor expanded in blood.

This sequence was found in a human donor with non-small cell lung cancer whose response to radiotherapy plus ipilimumab could not be evaluated. This sequence joins TRBV29-1 and TRBJ1-2; 7 nucleotides match TRBD1. Sequencing was performed on peripheral blood, taken from a patient treated with radiotherapy plus ipilimumab. The CDR3 nucleotides read TGCAGCGTTAGGACAGGCTTTAACTATGGCTACACCTTC. It codes for CSVRTGFNYGYTF.